This TCR beta chain emerged from a study of shared clonotypes between healthy human individuals. Study-level results: Sequencing depth was a factor that was expected to affect clonotype sharing among donors. Rarefaction revealed incomplete sorted-subset sequencing despite large depth.

A single count supports this clone. Its antigen remains unidentified. Other DNA variants within this sample encode the same CDR3. This CDR3 has 14 amino acids. Trimming stripped 6 bases from V and 1 base from J, with 10 bases between. Per germline, CDR1 MNHEY and CDR2 SMNVEV (reference sequence). Splitting of each subset's genomic DNA was done evenly across several immunoSEQ plates. Repertoires were generated with immunoSEQ multiplex PCR, while TCRdb's copy carries only in-frame clones and drops some. The sample has about 2 million clones, approximately 94% seen once. Terminally differentiated effector memory CD45RA+ cells were left out of the naive CD8 fraction, which was CD45RO-negative and positively selected for CCR7.

V and J are TRBV27 and TRBJ1-5, with D possibly TRBD1 on 5 matching bases. The specimen was naive CD8+ T cells sorted from blood. This receptor was identified in a young man in good health. CDR3 residues: CASSYQGSNQPQHF. CDR3 sequence (DNA): TGTGCCAGCAGCTACCAGGGCAGCAATCAGCCCCAGCATTTT.